Below are 21 T cell receptor beta chains sequenced from a single sample in a study of T cells after yellow fever vaccination. Each CDR3 protein gets one entry after TCRdb re-called the 5' RACE reads with MiXCR. The table records around 40,000 distinct CDR3 sequences, almost 7% of them present only once. This specimen consisted of CD8+ T cells not binding an NS4B(214-222) dextramer, sorted from PBMCs, obtained 45 days after the yellow fever booster vaccination. The receptors derive from a young man who received the YFV17D yellow fever vaccine.

V gene TRBV27 combines with J gene TRBJ2-7, with 7 positions matching TRBD1. V shed 3 bases and J 3 bases; nucleotides not matched to a gene: 11. The CDR3 loop spans 16 amino acids. CDR1 is MNHEY and CDR2 is SMNVEV in the germline V gene (reference sequence). The CDR3: CASSLTGTETLYEQYF. In DNA, the CDR3 is TGTGCCAGCAGTTTGACTGGGACAGAAACACTCTACGAGCAGTACTTC.

On this clonotype: A much larger clone sits a single nucleotide away, making a read error possible. The V call is TRBV11-2, the J call TRBJ2-1, with 13 nucleotides matching TRBD2. The CDR3 runs to 16 residues. CDR1 SGHAT and CDR2 FQNNGV come from the germline V gene. CDR3 DNA sequence: TGTGTCAGCAGCGAACGACTAGCGGGAGGCTACAATGAGCAGTTCTTC. This gives the protein CVSSERLAGGYNEQFF.

This clonotype was counted at least ten times. The chain is built from TRBV11-2 and TRBJ2-7; no reliable D call. CDR1 is SGHAT, CDR2 FQNNGV, per germline. Trimming left V 6 bases short and J 7 bases short, with 10 bases between. This CDR3 region has 11 residues. For the CDR3, the DNA is TGTGCCAGCAGTATTCTAGGGGAGCAGTACTTC. Translated: CASSILGEQYF.

This clonotype was found once. With a much larger clone just one base away, this may be a read error. CDR3 amino acids: CATEISVYSSNEQFF. For the CDR3, the DNA is TGTGCCACAGAAATTAGCGTGTACTCCTCCAATGAGCAGTTCTTC. This rearrangement joins TRBV28 to TRBJ2-1; tentative D call: TRBD2 (5 bases). CDR3 length equals 15 residues. Germline assignment: CDR1 MDHEN and CDR2 SYDVKM.

The J gene is TRBJ2-3, the V gene TRBV6-5; 11 nucleotides match TRBD2. Germline assignment: CDR1 MNHEY and CDR2 SVGAGI. J was trimmed by 5 bases and V by 7 bases; bases with no gene match: 8. The CDR3 contains 15 residues. The chain's CDR3 is CASIELAGVGDTQYF. DNA of the CDR3: TGTGCCAGCATCGAACTAGCGGGAGTGGGAGATACGCAGTATTTT.

This clonotype showed up many times. The chain joins TRBV12-3 or TRBV12-4 to TRBJ2-1; 9 positions agree with TRBD2. V gave up 6 bases and J gave up 2 bases; unmatched junction bases: 5. This CDR3 is built from 15 residues. Here the CDR3 reads CASSPGLAPYNEQFF. The CDR3 bases are TGTGCCAGCAGCCCCGGACTAGCGCCCTACAATGAGCAGTTCTTC.

This clonotype was counted many times. The gene calls are TRBV10-3 and TRBJ2-5; TRBD2 agrees at 10 bases. The CDR3 spans 15 residues. Germline V gene lookup returns CDR1 ENHRY and CDR2 SYGVKD. V lost 4 bases, J lost 0 bases, and 2 bases stayed unmatched. CDR3 residues: CAISGTSGYQETQYF. The CDR3, as DNA: TGTGCCATCAGTGGGACTAGCGGATACCAAGAGACCCAGTACTTC.

This clonotype was observed at least ten times. The chain couples TRBV15 to TRBJ2-2; TRBD2 agrees at 7 bases. The CDR3 length is 13 residues. Germline CDR1 LNHNV, CDR2 YYDKDF (reference sequence). V was clipped by 0 bases and J by 9 bases; unmatched bases: 1. CDR3 sequence reads: CATSRDSGRELFF. The CDR3 DNA is TGTGCCACCAGCAGAGATAGCGGGCGGGAGCTGTTTTTT. The variable domain in full, completed from reference TRBV15 and TRBJ2-2, reads DAMVIQNPRYQVTQFGKPVTLSCSQTLNHNVMYWYQQKSSQAPKLLFHYYDKDFNNEADTPDNFQSRRPNTSFCFLDIRSPGLGDTAMYLCATSRDSGRELFFGEGSRLTVL.

This clonotype was recorded many times. The chain carries TRBV6-5 and TRBJ1-4; the D is unclear. The CDR3 covers 14 residues. V lost 2 bases to trimming and J lost 8 bases, with 12 bases between them. Germline assignment: CDR1 MNHEY and CDR2 SVGAGI. The CDR3 sequence is CASSYEGSGEKLFF. CDR3 DNA sequence: TGTGCCAGCAGTTACGAGGGTTCAGGCGAAAAACTGTTTTTT.

There are many counts of this clonotype. This chain connects TRBV7-2 to TRBJ2-3; 7 nucleotides line up with TRBD2. This CDR3 has 16 amino acids. The germline gives CDR1 SGHTA, CDR2 FQGNSA. After removal of 4 bases from V and 5 bases from J, the junction contained 12 bases not matched to a gene. The CDR3 region is CASSSEHFSGEDTQYF. The CDR3 coding sequence is TGTGCCAGCAGCTCCGAGCATTTCAGCGGGGAAGATACGCAGTATTTT.

The chain uses TRBV5-4 and TRBJ2-3, with TRBD2 matching 10 bases. Per germline, CDR1 SGHNT and CDR2 YYREEE (reference sequence). The CDR3 runs 16 residues. The ends lost 4 bases at V and 2 bases at J; junction bases unmatched: 7. The CDR3 DNA reads TGTGCCAGCAGCACAGGACTAGCGGCCTACACAGATACGCAGTATTTT. Amino acid sequence: CASSTGLAAYTDTQYF.

This clonotype was recorded many times. This CDR3 reads CASSSTSGSADTQYF. The DNA of the CDR3 is TGTGCCAGCAGCTCTACTAGCGGGAGTGCGGATACGCAGTATTTT. The chain joins TRBV5-5 to TRBJ2-3, with TRBD2 matching over 11 bases. Trimming at V came to 3 bases and at J to 6 bases, leaving 6 bases not matched to a gene. This CDR3 is built from 15 residues. Germline loops: CDR1 SGHKS, CDR2 YYEKEE (reference sequence). Full variable domain (outside the CDR3, taken from reference TRBV5-5 and TRBJ2-3): DAGVTQSPTHLIKTRGQQVTLRCSPISGHKSVSWYQQVLGQGPQFIFQYYEKEERGRGNFPDRFSARQFPNYSSELNVNALLLGDSALYLCASSSTSGSADTQYFGPGTRLTVL.

This clonotype was counted between two and nine times. V gene TRBV13 combines with J gene TRBJ2-7; D uncertain. The V end was cut by 5 bases, the J end by 4 bases, with 9 bases between. CDR3 size: 12 residues. Germline lookup yields CDR1 PRHDT and CDR2 FYEKMQ (reference sequence). Here the CDR3 DNA reads TGTGCCAGCAGCCGAGACACTTACGAGCAGTACTTC. This translates into CASSRDTYEQYF.

As concerns this clonotype: This sequence may be a read error, since a much larger clone differs from it by one base. The chain recombines TRBV11-2 with TRBJ1-4; a possible D gene is TRBD1 (6 bases). Trimming took off 5 bases at V and 8 bases at J, with 18 bases between the two ends. The CDR3 contains 15 residues. Germline loops: CDR1 SGHAT, CDR2 FQNNGV. CDR3 in amino acids: CASSLRGPAEEKLFF. In DNA, the CDR3 is TGTGCCAGCAGCCTCAGGGGCCCGGCCGAAGAAAAACTGTTTTTT. Combining the CDR3 with reference TRBV11-2 and TRBJ1-4 gives the whole variable domain EAGVAQSPRYKIIEKRQSVAFWCNPISGHATLYWYQQILGQGPKLLIQFQNNGVVDDSQLPKDRFSAERLKGVDSTLKIQPAKLEDSAVYLCASSLRGPAEEKLFFGSGTQLSVL.

This clonotype has at least ten counts. This chain connects TRBV6-2 or TRBV6-3 to TRBJ1-2; 10 positions agree with TRBD1. V was clipped by 6 bases and J by 1 base; unmatched bases: 5. CDR3 length equals 15 residues. Germline values: CDR1 MNHEY, CDR2 SVGEGT. The CDR3 DNA is TGTGCCAGCAGCCAAGGGACAGGGGATAACTATGGCTACACCTTC. It specifies CASSQGTGDNYGYTF.

This clonotype showed up many times. The genes are TRBV6-5 and TRBJ1-1; no clear D. The CDR3 is 14 residues long. The germline CDR1 and CDR2 sequences are MNHEY and SVGAGI. Deletions cut 2 bases from V and 4 bases from J, with 11 bases between. The CDR3: CASSYQIRGTEAFF. The CDR3, as DNA: TGTGCCAGCAGTTACCAGATCCGGGGCACTGAAGCTTTCTTT.

This clonotype was counted ten times or more. The chain joins TRBV6-5 to TRBJ1-2, with D possibly TRBD1 on 6 matching bases. Germline CDR1 reads MNHEY; CDR2 reads SVGAGI. V lost 5 bases to trimming and J lost 4 bases, with 17 bases between them. This CDR3 is 15 amino acids long. The CDR3 is CASSLSWGGVYGYTF. The CDR3, as DNA: TGTGCCAGCAGTCTCTCATGGGGGGGCGTCTATGGCTACACCTTC.

The sample holds many counts of this clonotype. V is TRBV6-2 or TRBV6-3 and J is TRBJ1-1, with a possible D match to TRBD1 (6 bases). V lost 0 bases and J lost 11, with 13 bases in between. Germline assignment: CDR1 MNHEY and CDR2 SVGEGT. This CDR3 contains 13 residues. The CDR3 is CASSYSGGGDAFF. As DNA, the CDR3 is TGTGCCAGCAGTTACTCGGGAGGGGGAGACGCTTTCTTT.

Ten or more counts support this clonotype. The chain joins TRBV7-8 to TRBJ2-3; 7 bases are shared with TRBD2. V shed 4 bases and J 6 bases; nucleotides not matched to a gene: 1. The CDR3 is 12 amino acids. Germline loops: CDR1 SGHVS, CDR2 FQNEAQ. The CDR3 DNA is TGTGCCAGCAGCTCCGGGGGGGATACGCAGTATTTT. Protein: CASSSGGDTQYF.

The chain has TRBV28 and TRBJ2-1, with D maybe TRBD1 (6 bases). Trimming removed 6 bases at V and 4 bases at J, with 16 bases between. This CDR3 comprises 15 residues. Germline V gene sequence: CDR1 MDHEN, CDR2 SYDVKM. The CDR3 loop reads CASSPGGGLYNEQFF. CDR3 nucleotide sequence: TGTGCCAGCAGCCCTGGGGGCGGGTTATACAATGAGCAGTTCTTC.

By frequency in the sample, this clonotype is medium-sized. This sequence joins TRBV29-1 and TRBJ2-7; TRBD1 is a possible D gene (5 bases). CDR3 size: 13 residues. From germline, CDR1 is SQVTM and CDR2 ANQGSEA. V was pared by 3 bases and J by 5 bases, with 14 bases between. CDR3 bases: TGCAGCGTTGAGAGCGAATCAGGGCACGAGCAGTACTTC. Its protein product is CSVESESGHEQYF.